The T cell receptor (beta chain) under discussion was sequenced for a study of identifying expanded T cells in peripheral blood. Deletions cut 3 bases from V and 1 base from J, with 6 bases between. CDR3 length: 13 residues. Germline V lookup: CDR1 LNHDA, CDR2 SQIVND (reference sequence). The protocol was immunoSEQ multiplex PCR, while the TCRdb copy is restricted to in-frame clones and leaves out a portion. The sample shows about 82,000 clones, roughly 90% of them seen only once. This chain uses TRBV19 with TRBJ1-1; D is unclear. The receptor's source is a person aged 18 to 75 in good health. Sequencing was done on a sample of blood. CDR3 protein: CASSITPNTEAFF. In DNA form, the CDR3 reads TGTGCCAGTAGTATTACTCCGAACACTGAAGCTTTCTTT.